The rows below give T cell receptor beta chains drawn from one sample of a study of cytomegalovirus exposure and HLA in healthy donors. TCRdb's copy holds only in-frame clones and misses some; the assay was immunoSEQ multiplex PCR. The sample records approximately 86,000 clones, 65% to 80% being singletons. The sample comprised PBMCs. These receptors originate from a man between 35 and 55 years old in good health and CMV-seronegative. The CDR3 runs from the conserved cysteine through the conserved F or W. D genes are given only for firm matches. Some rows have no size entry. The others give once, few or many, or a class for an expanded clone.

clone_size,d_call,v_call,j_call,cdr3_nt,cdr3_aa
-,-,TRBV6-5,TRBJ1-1,TGTGCCAGCAGTTACGCGCTTCTGAGTGCAAACACTGAAGCTTTCTTT,CASSYALLSANTEAFF
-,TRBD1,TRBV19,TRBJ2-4,TGTGCCAGTAGTATAAACAGGGGACATCAGTACTTC,CASSINRGHQYF
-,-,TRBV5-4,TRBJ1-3,TGTGCCAGCAGCTTTGACCGGGAGGGTGGAAACACCATATATTTT,CASSFDREGGNTIYF
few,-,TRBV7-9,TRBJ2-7,TGTGCCAGCAGCTTAGACACCCGCTCCTACGAGCAGTACTTC,CASSLDTRSYEQYF
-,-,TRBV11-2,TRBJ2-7,TGTGCCAGCAGCTCGCACGCGAGGTCCGAGCAGTACTTC,CASSSHARSEQYF
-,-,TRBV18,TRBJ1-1,TGTGCCAGCTCGTACGGACAGAACACTGAAGCTTTCTTT,CASSYGQNTEAFF
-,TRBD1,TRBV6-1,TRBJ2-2,TGTGCCGAAAAGAAGGACAGGGACACCGGGGAGCTGTTTTTT,CAEKKDRDTGELFF
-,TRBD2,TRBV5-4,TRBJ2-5,TGTGCCAGCACCAGACTAGCGGGGAGAGAGACCCAGTACTTC,CASTRLAGRETQYF
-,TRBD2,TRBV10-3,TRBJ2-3,TGTGCCATCAGCGGGACTAACACAGATACGCAGTATTTT,CAISGTNTDTQYF
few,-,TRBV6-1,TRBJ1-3,TGTGCCAGCAGGTTAGACTCCTCAAACACCATATATTTT,CASRLDSSNTIYF
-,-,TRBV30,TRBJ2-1,TGTGCCTGGAGGGAACTTTCGGGCAATGAGCAGTTCTTC,CAWRELSGNEQFF
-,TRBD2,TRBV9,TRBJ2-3,TGTGCCAGCAGCGTAGGTCTAGCGGGGGAGACAATAACGCAGTATTTT,CASSVGLAGETITQYF
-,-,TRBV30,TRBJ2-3,TGTGCCTGGAGTACAGGAAGAGGAGATACGCAGTATTTT,CAWSTGRGDTQYF